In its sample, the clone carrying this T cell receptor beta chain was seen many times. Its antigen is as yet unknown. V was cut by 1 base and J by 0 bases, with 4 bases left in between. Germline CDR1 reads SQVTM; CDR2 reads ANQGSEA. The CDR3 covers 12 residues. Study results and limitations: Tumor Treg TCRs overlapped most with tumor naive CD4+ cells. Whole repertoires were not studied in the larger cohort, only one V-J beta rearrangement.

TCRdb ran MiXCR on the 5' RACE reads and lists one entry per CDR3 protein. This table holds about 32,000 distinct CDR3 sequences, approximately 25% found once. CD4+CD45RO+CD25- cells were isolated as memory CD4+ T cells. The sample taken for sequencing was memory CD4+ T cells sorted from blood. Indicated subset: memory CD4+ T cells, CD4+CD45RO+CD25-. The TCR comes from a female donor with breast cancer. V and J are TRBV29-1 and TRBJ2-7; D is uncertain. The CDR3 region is CSVEVSSYEQYF. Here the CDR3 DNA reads TGCAGCGTTGAAGTCAGCTCCTACGAGCAGTACTTC.